This T cell receptor beta chain stems from a study of blood T cells in healthy people across ages (dated by TCRdb to about 2015). Regarding the study in general: In model experiments, template switching captured about one uniquely barcoded TCR beta cDNA molecule for every two T cells. To track age-related changes in TCR beta repertoire diversity, the study relied on deep sequencing normalized with unique cDNA molecular identifiers. The donors were divided into four age groups: young (average about 16 years), middle-aged (under 40), aged (approximately 62) and long-lived (about 79). To avoid experimental bias, donors of different ages were distributed randomly across sequencing lanes. Two additional independent replicas of 1 million unique cDNA reads from the same blood draw were analyzed for two donors (one aged 18 to 30 and one aged 80 or older). Results and caveats for the whole study, not just this receptor: Compared with the aged group, the long-lived group had more naive CD4+ T cells, fewer expanded clones and increased TCR diversity, suggesting age selection. Since profiling was done on bulk unsorted PBMCs, naive and antigen-experienced compartments could not be conclusively compared. Because the CMV infection status of the donors was unknown, age-related changes in expanded clonotypes may potentially have been confounded. Estimates of total diversity from one million sequenced T cells were regarded as lower bounds and underestimates. Observed TCR beta diversity per million T cells fell roughly linearly with age, and a significant reduction was already apparent by age roughly 40. Observed TCR beta diversity correlated strongly with the percentage of naive T cells measured by flow cytometry.

The donors were roughly 40 Caucasian individuals from Russia, aged roughly 6 to 100 years, who were systemically healthy. Roughly 11 milliliters of peripheral blood were drawn from each donor into EDTA-treated Vacutainer tubes. Ficoll-Paque density-gradient centrifugation was used to isolate PBMCs, with at least 6 million obtained per sample. Total RNA was extracted from PBMCs with Trizol reagent, with at least 5 micrograms obtained per sample. For every donor, an aliquot of PBMCs went through flow cytometry to measure the percentages of naive CD45RAhigh/CD27high T cells. Libraries were made using 5' RACE. The instrument was an Illumina HiSeq 2500. A second PCR of about 6 to 11 cycles was performed with a sample-barcoded 5' primer and a J-beta primer mix. A unique molecular identifier was introduced onto each TCR beta cDNA molecule by a template-switch 5' adaptor carrying 12 random nucleotides. Each sample yielded at least 3 million CDR3-containing paired-end reads. First-strand cDNA was synthesized from all RNA with the Mint cDNA synthesis kit, primed by a TRBC-specific oligonucleotide. Following uracil-DNA glycosylase treatment, all cDNA underwent a first 18-cycle PCR with the universal primers M1SS and BC2_uni_R. From the authors' description of their analysis: Normalization of each sample was performed by random selection of 1 million high-quality reads, each carrying a distinct molecular identifier. Reads sharing molecular identifiers were discarded rather than binned into consensus sequences. MiTCR, with a Q25 quality threshold and the strictest error-elimination algorithm, was used for CDR3 identification, clonotype clustering and error correction. A nonparametric unseen species model with Euler transformation was used to estimate lower-bound total TCR beta diversity. Through fastp at Q25 and MiXCR, TCRdb rebuilt clones from the public reads, retaining in-frame beta chains. Under each unique CDR3 protein, matching rows form one entry showing the most common genes and DNA. The V and J calls come from TCRdb's annotation, not from the publication. The sample yields about 780,000 distinct CDR3 sequences; about half were counted once. Around 18% of the sample lies in the top ten.

This clonotype appeared many times. It has no known antigen specificity. It has no much larger one-base neighbor in the sample; base qualities were not kept. The cysteine opens and the phenylalanine closes a CDR3 of 15 amino acids. The CDR3 DNA has 45 bases and is translated from base 1. The germline V gene (reference sequence) provides CDR1 DFQATT and CDR2 SNEGSKA. V is shortened by 3 bases, J by 3 bases, and the region joining them spans 17 bases. The sample taken for sequencing was blood. The chain couples TRBV20-1 to TRBJ1-2; the D gene is perhaps TRBD1, on 6 matching bases. This clonotype was obtained from a man aged 80 or over in good health. This receptor carries the CDR3 CSASKSGALHYGYTF. The DNA sequence is TGCAGTGCTAGCAAGTCAGGGGCGTTGCACTATGGCTACACCTTC.